Below are 30 T cell receptor beta chains sequenced from a single sample in a study of cytomegalovirus exposure and HLA in healthy donors. The PCR contained 60 Vbeta and 13 Jbeta primers. The assay was immunoSEQ multiplex PCR, and TCRdb's table has in-frame clones only and misses some. This sample's table reports 80,000 or so clones. The sequencing input was PBMCs. The receptors stem from a man aged 50-60 years in good health and CMV-seropositive.

The chain links TRBV9 to TRBJ2-1; D is possibly TRBD2 (6 bases). The CDR3 length is 14 residues. V was pared by 0 bases and J by 7 bases, with 11 bases between. Germline CDR1 is SGDLS and CDR2 is YYNGEE. Written as DNA, the CDR3 is TGTGCCAGCAGCGTAGCGGGAGTCTCTAATGAGCAGTTCTTC. As protein: CASSVAGVSNEQFF.

CDR3 region: CAGPNYGYTF. The CDR3 DNA follows: TGCGCCGGCCCCAACTATGGCTACACCTTC. V is TRBV10-1 and J is TRBJ1-2; D unclear. V gave up 11 bases and J gave up 2 bases, with 6 bases separating them. This CDR3 comprises 10 residues. The germline gives CDR1 WNHNN, CDR2 SYGVQD (reference sequence).

The rearrangement links TRBV6-1 to TRBJ1-4; a weak D match, TRBD1 (6 bases). The V gene's germline CDR1 is MNHNS and CDR2 SASEGT. Trimming took 2 bases from V and 1 from J, leaving 14 bases between them. The CDR3 is 17 amino acids. In DNA form, the CDR3 reads TGTGCCAGCAGTGAATACGGGGGGCGCGGAACTAATGAAAAACTGTTTTTT. As protein: CASSEYGGRGTNEKLFF.

This rearrangement joins TRBV4-1 to TRBJ1-1; 7 nucleotides line up with TRBD1. Trimming cost V 0 bases and J 3 bases; bases outside gene matches: 4. CDR3 size: 15 residues. Germline V gene sequence: CDR1 MGHRA, CDR2 YSYEKL. CDR3 residues: CASSQDWDSYTEAFF. The CDR3 nucleotides read TGCGCCAGCAGCCAAGATTGGGACAGCTACACTGAAGCTTTCTTT.

The genes are TRBV5-4 and TRBJ1-1; D unresolved. CDR1 is SGHNT and CDR2 is YYREEE in the germline V gene (reference sequence). Deletions cut 0 bases from V and 7 bases from J, with 10 bases between. This CDR3 contains 13 residues. The CDR3 DNA reads TGTGCCAGCAGCTTGGAGACCCGAGGTGAAGCTTTCTTT. Protein sequence: CASSLETRGEAFF.

V and J are TRBV7-9 and TRBJ1-5, with 7 nucleotides matching TRBD1. Per germline, CDR1 SEHNR and CDR2 FQNEAQ (reference sequence). This CDR3 has 14 amino acids. The V gene end was trimmed by 0 bases and the J gene end by 11 bases; junction bases not matched to a gene: 7. The DNA of the CDR3 is TGTGCCAGCAGCTTAGCAGGGGGCAAGGGTTCCCAGCATTTT. Translation gives CASSLAGGKGSQHF. The full variable domain, completed using reference TRBV7-9 and TRBJ1-5, is DTGVSQNPRHKITKRGQNVTFRCDPISEHNRLYWYRQTLGQGPEFLTYFQNEAQLEKSRLLSDRFSAERPKGSFSTLEIQRTEQGDSAMYLCASSLAGGKGSQHFGDGTRLSIL.

The V call is TRBV5-1, the J call TRBJ2-5, with D possibly TRBD2 on 6 matching bases. CDR1 and CDR2 from the germline V gene are SGHRS and YFSETQ. Trimming stripped 6 bases from V and 1 base from J, with 13 bases between. This CDR3 has 14 amino acids. This CDR3 reads CASKVGGTQETQYF. In DNA, the CDR3 is TGCGCCAGCAAGGTTGGAGGGACCCAAGAGACCCAGTACTTC.

The chain has TRBV7-9 and TRBJ1-2, with 8 nucleotides matching TRBD1. The junction had 6 bases not matched to a gene; V was cut back by 1 base and J by 8 bases. The germline V gene has CDR1 SEHNR and CDR2 FQNEAQ (reference sequence). CDR3 length: 14 amino acids. CDR3 region: CASSLGTGKGGYTF. The CDR3 coding sequence is TGTGCCAGCAGCTTAGGGACAGGGAAAGGCGGCTACACCTTC.

The V gene is TRBV28, the J gene TRBJ1-1, with D unclear. Trimming pared 3 bases from V and 5 bases from J, leaving 7 bases between. CDR1 and CDR2 (germline): MDHEN, SYDVKM. The CDR3 is 12 residues long. The CDR3 region is CASSFPRTEAFF. The CDR3 coding sequence is TGTGCCAGCAGTTTCCCGAGAACTGAAGCTTTCTTT.

Turning to this clone: A junction boundary mismatches the germline segment, possibly from a read error. The chain joins TRBV30 to TRBJ1-2; the D is unclear. CDR3 length: 14 residues. Germline lookup yields CDR1 GTSNPN and CDR2 SVGIG (reference sequence). CDR3 coding DNA: TGTGCCTGGAGTGTAACGGGATCGCTGTATGACTACACCTTC. Amino acid sequence: CAWSVTGSLYDYTF.

The chain uses TRBV12-5 and TRBJ1-2; 8 bases map to TRBD1. The CDR3 sequence is 14 residues long. Looked up from germline, CDR1 is LGHNT and CDR2 is FRNRAP. J gave up 6 bases and V 6 bases, and 9 bases lay outside the gene matches. CDR3 region: CASGPTGGYHGYTF. Written as DNA, the CDR3 is TGTGCTAGTGGACCTACAGGGGGGTACCATGGCTACACCTTC.

The V gene is TRBV5-4, the J gene TRBJ1-4, with 7 bases that match TRBD1. Losses at the gene ends were 4 bases for V and 7 bases for J; bases not matched to a gene: 7. This CDR3 contains 14 residues. Looked up from germline, CDR1 is SGHNT and CDR2 is YYREEE (reference sequence). CDR3 loop: CASSPEGGSEKLFF. The CDR3 DNA reads TGTGCCAGCAGCCCCGAAGGGGGCAGTGAAAAACTGTTTTTT.

The J gene is TRBJ2-1, the V gene TRBV29-1, with 11 bases matching TRBD2. Germline loops: CDR1 SQVTM, CDR2 ANQGSEA. The CDR3 totals 15 residues. J was trimmed by 10 bases and V by 5 bases; bases with no gene match: 13. Here the CDR3 reads CSVSTNSGRAVEQFF. Here the CDR3 DNA reads TGCAGCGTTTCCACGAATAGCGGGAGGGCAGTGGAGCAGTTCTTC.

J is TRBJ2-7 and V is TRBV7-2; 7 bases map to TRBD2. Trimming cost V 8 bases and J 6 bases; bases outside gene matches: 7. The germline V gene has CDR1 SGHTA and CDR2 FQGNSA. The CDR3 has 12 amino acids. This CDR3 reads CASQAGWGEQYF. CDR3 DNA sequence: TGTGCCAGCCAAGCGGGATGGGGCGAGCAGTACTTC. Together with reference TRBV7-2 and TRBJ2-7, the CDR3 gives the full variable domain: GAGVSQSPSNKVTEKGKDVELRCDPISGHTALYWYRQSLGQGLEFLIYFQGNSAPDKSGLPSDRFSAERTGGSVSTLTIQRTQQEDSAVYLCASQAGWGEQYFGPGTRLTVT.

The chain combines TRBV5-1 with TRBJ2-7; no firm D call. This CDR3 contains 12 residues. The germline V gene encodes CDR1 SGHRS and CDR2 YFSETQ. The germline V and J ends were trimmed by 10 bases and 7 bases, with 18 bases remaining between them. The CDR3 nucleotides are TGCGCCGCCTCTGAGGAAGTAGAGGAGCAGTACTTC. It yields the protein CAASEEVEEQYF. Complete variable domain (other parts from reference TRBV5-1 and TRBJ2-7): KAGVTQTPRYLIKTRGQQVTLSCSPISGHRSVSWYQQTPGQGLQFLFEYFSETQRNKGNFPGRFSGRQFSNSRSEMNVSTLELGDSALYLCAASEEVEEQYFGPGTRLTVT.

This rearrangement joins TRBV5-6 to TRBJ2-7, with D possibly being TRBD1 (5 bases). CDR3 size: 16 residues. Trimming shortened V by 4 bases and J by 0 bases, and 17 bases separated the two germline ends. CDR1 SGHDT and CDR2 YYEEEE come from the germline V gene. CDR3 amino acids: CASSVRQILSSYEQYV. CDR3 nucleotides: TGTGCCAGCAGCGTCAGACAGATACTAAGCTCCTACGAGCAGTACGTC.

The V gene is TRBV30, the J gene TRBJ1-1; 8 bases map to TRBD1. The junction had 1 base not matched to a gene; V was cut back by 2 bases and J by 8 bases. Per germline, CDR1 GTSNPN and CDR2 SVGIG (reference sequence). The CDR3 has 11 residues. CDR3 nucleotides: TGTGCCTGGAGTAGACAGGGGGAAGCTTTCTTT. This translates into CAWSRQGEAFF.

The chain uses TRBV5-8 and TRBJ1-5; a possible D gene is TRBD1 (5 bases). The CDR3 loop spans 12 amino acids. Germline loops: CDR1 SGHTS, CDR2 YDEGEE. The V end lost 6 bases, the J end lost 3 bases, and 7 bases lay between the germline ends. As DNA, the CDR3 is TGTGCCAGCAAGGGGTACAATCAGCCCCAGCATTTT. Translated: CASKGYNQPQHF.

Here the CDR3 DNA reads TGCGCCAGCAGTATGGGGACAGGGGCCGGGGTTGAGCAGTTCTTC. It codes for CASSMGTGAGVEQFF. The chain links TRBV5-1 to TRBJ2-1; 10 bases align to TRBD1. This CDR3 has 15 residues. V lost 5 bases to trimming and J lost 9 bases; unmatched junction nucleotides: 11. Germline assignment: CDR1 SGHRS and CDR2 YFSETQ. Drawing the rest from reference TRBV5-1 and TRBJ2-1, the complete variable domain is KAGVTQTPRYLIKTRGQQVTLSCSPISGHRSVSWYQQTPGQGLQFLFEYFSETQRNKGNFPGRFSGRQFSNSRSEMNVSTLELGDSALYLCASSMGTGAGVEQFFGPGTRLTVL.

The chain combines TRBV19 with TRBJ1-5, with 11 bases lining up with TRBD1. There are 17 residues in the CDR3. Looked up from germline, CDR1 is LNHDA and CDR2 is SQIVND (reference sequence). V dropped 1 base and J dropped 4; count of bases not matched to a gene: 6. This CDR3 reads CASSIVGQGARNQPQHF. In nucleotides, the CDR3 is TGTGCCAGTAGTATAGTTGGACAGGGGGCGAGAAATCAGCCCCAGCATTTT.

This chain connects TRBV5-1 to TRBJ2-7; a weak D match, TRBD1 (8 bases). This CDR3 is built from 15 residues. Germline V CDR1 and CDR2: SGHRS, YFSETQ. Trimming stripped 1 base from V and 7 bases from J, with 18 bases between. CDR3 region: CASSLTGGDTKEQYV. Here the CDR3 DNA reads TGCGCCAGCAGCTTGACAGGGGGGGATACGAAAGAGCAGTACGTC.

The gene calls are TRBV5-1 and TRBJ2-5; no reliable D call. There are 13 residues in the CDR3. Germline V gives CDR1 SGHRS, CDR2 YFSETQ. Trimming removed 4 bases at V and 2 bases at J, with 9 bases between. The CDR3 sequence is CASSLEPQETQYF. CDR3 DNA sequence: TGCGCCAGCAGCCTAGAGCCACAAGAGACCCAGTACTTC.

The V and J genes are TRBV6-5 and TRBJ2-3; 11 bases are shared with TRBD2. The germline gives CDR1 MNHEY, CDR2 SVGAGI. The CDR3 runs to 15 residues. V was clipped by 5 bases and J by 2 bases; unmatched bases: 3. The chain's CDR3 is CASSIAGGDTDTQYF. The CDR3 nucleotides are TGTGCCAGCAGTATAGCGGGAGGGGACACAGATACGCAGTATTTT.

V and J are TRBV6-1 and TRBJ1-5; D unresolved. Between the trimmed V and J ends, which lost 1 base and 3 bases, there was a span of 10 bases. Germline-derived CDR1 and CDR2 are MNHNS and SASEGT. The CDR3 length is 15 residues. The CDR3 reads CASSEGTTINQPQHF. The CDR3 coding sequence is TGTGCCAGCAGTGAAGGTACTACCATCAATCAGCCCCAGCATTTT.

The chain is built from TRBV7-9 and TRBJ2-2, with D tentatively TRBD2 (5 bases). Trimming cost V 2 bases and J 5 bases, with 12 bases left between them. This CDR3 is built from 15 residues. The germline CDR1 and CDR2 sequences are SEHNR and FQNEAQ (reference sequence). The CDR3 nucleotides are TGTGCCAGCAGCTTATCAGACGGGGTGACCGGGGAGCTGTTTTTT. It yields the protein CASSLSDGVTGELFF.

The genes are TRBV7-3 and TRBJ2-5; TRBD1 aligns across 8 bases. The CDR3 runs 15 residues. Germline V lookup: CDR1 SGHTA, CDR2 FQGTGA. The V gene end was trimmed by 2 bases and the J gene end by 5 bases; junction bases not matched to a gene: 7. Here the CDR3 DNA reads TGTGCCAGCAGCTTAGTCCCAGGGGGCTGGGAGACCCAGTACTTC. It specifies CASSLVPGGWETQYF.

J is TRBJ1-2 and V is TRBV25-1; a possible D gene is TRBD1 (6 bases). Germline values: CDR1 MGHDK, CDR2 SYGVNS. The CDR3 spans 14 residues. V was pared by 3 bases and J by 6 bases, with 14 bases between. This CDR3 reads CASSDPGTYHGYTF. Here the CDR3 DNA reads TGTGCCAGCAGTGACCCCGGGACATATCATGGCTACACCTTC.

The J gene is TRBJ2-3, the V gene TRBV7-8, with TRBD2 matching over 7 bases. Germline V gives CDR1 SGHVS, CDR2 FQNEAQ. V lost 7 bases and J lost 5; bases outside the gene matches: 9. The CDR3 has 14 amino acids. The CDR3 reads CASKGRRELDTQYF. The CDR3 DNA reads as TGTGCCAGCAAAGGAAGGCGGGAGCTAGATACGCAGTATTTT.

The CDR3 sequence is CASSLGAINEQFF. The CDR3 nucleotides are TGTGCCAGCAGCTTGGGAGCTATCAATGAGCAGTTCTTC. The V call is TRBV5-4, the J call TRBJ2-1; no firm D call. Germline V gives CDR1 SGHNT, CDR2 YYREEE (reference sequence). The CDR3 loop spans 13 amino acids. Between the trimmed V and J ends, which lost 0 bases and 6 bases, there was a span of 7 bases. Supplemented by reference TRBV5-4 and TRBJ2-1, the full variable domain reads ETGVTQSPTHLIKTRGQQVTLRCSSQSGHNTVSWYQQALGQGPQFIFQYYREEENGRGNFPPRFSGLQFPNYSSELNVNALELDDSALYLCASSLGAINEQFFGPGTRLTVL.

This chain joins TRBV6-1 and TRBJ1-6; perhaps TRBD1 as D (6 bases). CDR1 MNHNS and CDR2 SASEGT come from the germline V gene. Trimming shortened V by 4 bases and J by 13 bases, and 17 bases separated the two germline ends. The CDR3 totals 14 residues. CDR3 sequence reads: CASSVTRGLLPLHF. CDR3 nucleotides: TGTGCCAGCAGTGTCACCAGGGGCCTATTGCCCCTCCACTTT.